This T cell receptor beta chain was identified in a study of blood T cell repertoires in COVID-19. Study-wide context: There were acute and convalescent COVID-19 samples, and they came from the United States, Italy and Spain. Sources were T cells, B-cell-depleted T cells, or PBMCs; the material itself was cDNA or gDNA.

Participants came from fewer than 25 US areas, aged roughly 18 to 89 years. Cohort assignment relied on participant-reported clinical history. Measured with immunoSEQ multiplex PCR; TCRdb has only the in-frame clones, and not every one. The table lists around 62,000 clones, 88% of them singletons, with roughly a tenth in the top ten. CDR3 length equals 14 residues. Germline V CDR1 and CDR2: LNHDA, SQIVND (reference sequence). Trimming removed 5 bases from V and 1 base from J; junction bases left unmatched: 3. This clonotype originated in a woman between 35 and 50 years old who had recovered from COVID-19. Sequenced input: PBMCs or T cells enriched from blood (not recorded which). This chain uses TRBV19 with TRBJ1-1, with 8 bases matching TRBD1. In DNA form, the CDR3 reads TGTGCCAGTAGTGCCGGACAGGGGAACACTGAAGCTTTCTTT. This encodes CASSAGQGNTEAFF.